In this sample, the clone carrying this T cell receptor beta chain turned up once. As yet, its antigen is unknown. TCRdb's table, derived via immunoSEQ multiplex PCR, lists solely in-frame clones and lacks some. The sample lists approximately 40,000 clones, 70% to 90% occurring once. This record belongs to a study of OX40 agonist ivuxolimab in advanced cancers. Regarding the study as a whole: CD8+ T cells averaged more expanded clones than CD4+.

The CDR3 loop spans 16 amino acids. CDR1 SEHNR and CDR2 FQNEAQ come from the germline V gene (reference sequence). The junction had 12 bases not matched to a gene; V was cut back by 5 bases and J by 5 bases. Sequenced here: CD4+ or CD8+ T cells sorted from blood, sampled in a trial of the OX40 agonist ivuxolimab. This TCR derives from an adult with an advanced solid tumor such as melanoma, head and neck, liver or kidney cancer. V is TRBV7-9 and J is TRBJ2-7, with 10 bases matching TRBD1. Written as DNA, the CDR3 is TGTGCCAGCAGCACGCGACAGGGGGCGCGGTACCACGAGCAGTACTTC. It specifies CASSTRQGARYHEQYF.